These T cell receptor beta chains were read from a single sample in a study of blood T cell repertoires in COVID-19. Here immunoSEQ multiplex PCR was the method, and the copy in TCRdb shows in-frame clones only, minus some. The sample holds around 140,000 clones; approximately 88% are singletons and the top ten take roughly a tenth. Input material: peripheral blood. Source of these receptors: a man between 60 and 75 years old with active or convalescent COVID-19. Both conserved end residues are part of each CDR3. The D gene is left open where the match is weak. Clone size is stated in some rows and not others, as once, few, many or a class when expanded.

>-|TRBV15|TRBJ1-2|-
CATSLPPSYGYTF
TGTGCCACCAGCCTTCCCCCTAGCTATGGCTACACCTTC
>TRBD2|TRBV2|TRBJ2-2|-
CASSEGGGAVTGELFF
TGTGCCAGCAGTGAAGGCGGGGGAGCAGTAACCGGGGAGCTGTTTTTT
>-|TRBV11-2|TRBJ2-2|-
CASNPTAMNTGELFF
TGTGCCAGCAACCCGACAGCGATGAACACCGGGGAGCTGTTTTTT
>-|TRBV19|TRBJ2-1|-
CASSIGQAINEQFF
TGTGCCAGTAGTATAGGCCAGGCCATAAATGAGCAGTTCTTC
>TRBD2|TRBV4-1|TRBJ2-5|-
CASSQPGTSGRGETQYF
TGCGCCAGCAGCCAACCCGGGACTAGCGGGAGAGGGGAGACCCAGTACTTC
>TRBD2|TRBV19|TRBJ2-7|few
CASSIVAGGPSYEQYF
TGTGCCAGTAGTATAGTTGCGGGAGGTCCCTCCTACGAGCAGTACTTC
>-|TRBV19|TRBJ1-3|once
CASLQTGGSGNTIYF
TGTGCCAGTCTCCAGACCGGGGGCTCTGGAAACACCATATATTTT
>-|TRBV2|TRBJ1-1|once
CASRVQANTEAFF
TGTGCCAGCCGTGTGCAGGCGAACACTGAAGCTTTCTTT
>-|TRBV10-3|TRBJ2-5|-
CAISESARRETQYF
TGTGCCATCAGTGAGTCTGCCCGGCGGGAGACCCAGTACTTC
>TRBD1|TRBV9|TRBJ1-6|-
CASSWGTGDNSPLHF
TGTGCCAGCAGCTGGGGGACAGGTGATAATTCACCCCTCCACTTT
>TRBD1|TRBV5-4|TRBJ2-7|-
CASSQSGTGPHEQYF
TGTGCCAGCAGCCAATCCGGGACAGGGCCGCACGAGCAGTACTTC
>TRBD1|TRBV5-6|TRBJ2-5|-
CASGSMGQGRGETQYF
TGTGCCAGCGGATCTATGGGACAGGGGAGGGGGGAGACCCAGTACTTC
>-|TRBV2|TRBJ2-3|once
CASSGRGGESTDTQYF
TGTGCCAGCAGCGGCCGAGGGGGGGAGAGCACAGATACGCAGTATTTT
>TRBD2|TRBV6-6|TRBJ2-7|-
CASSYATSGRDEQYF
TGTGCCAGCAGTTACGCGACTAGCGGGAGGGACGAGCAGTACTTC
>-|TRBV5-5|TRBJ2-3|-
CASSLVLRQDDRDTQYF
TGTGCCAGCAGCTTGGTACTTCGACAGGACGACAGAGATACGCAGTATTTT
>-|TRBV5-4|TRBJ2-3|-
CASSAPTHREQYF
TGTGCCAGCAGCGCCCCCACCCATCGGGAGCAGTATTTT
>-|TRBV28|TRBJ2-7|-
CASSFLGASVTYEQYF
TGTGCCAGCAGTTTCCTAGGGGCCTCGGTCACCTACGAGCAGTACTTC
>TRBD2|TRBV9|TRBJ2-7|-
CASSLGLEGTGEQYF
TGTGCCAGCAGCCTTGGACTAGAGGGGACGGGTGAGCAGTACTTC
>TRBD2|TRBV9|TRBJ2-3|-
CASSASGTSRSDTQYF
TGTGCCAGCAGCGCCTCCGGGACTAGCAGGTCAGATACGCAGTATTTT
>-|TRBV9|TRBJ2-3|-
CASSVWSFTDTQYF
TGTGCCAGCAGCGTATGGAGTTTTACAGATACGCAGTATTTT
>TRBD1|TRBV29-1|TRBJ2-2|once
CSVLGQGVMDTGELFF
TGCAGCGTATTGGGACAGGGGGTAATGGACACCGGGGAGCTGTTTTTT
>TRBD1|TRBV30|TRBJ1-4|-
CAWSGGQGMTEKLFF
TGTGCCTGGAGTGGTGGACAGGGCATGACTGAAAAACTGTTTTTT